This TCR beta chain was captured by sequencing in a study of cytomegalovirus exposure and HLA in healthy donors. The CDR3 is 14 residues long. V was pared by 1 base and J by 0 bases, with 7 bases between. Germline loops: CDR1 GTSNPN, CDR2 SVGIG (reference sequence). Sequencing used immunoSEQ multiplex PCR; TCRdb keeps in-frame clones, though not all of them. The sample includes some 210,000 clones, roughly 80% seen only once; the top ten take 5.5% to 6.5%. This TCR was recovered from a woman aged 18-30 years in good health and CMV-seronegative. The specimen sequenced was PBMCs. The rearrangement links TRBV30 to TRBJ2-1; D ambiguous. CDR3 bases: TGTGCCTGGAGTGGACACCTCTCCTACAATGAGCAGTTCTTC. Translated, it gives CAWSGHLSYNEQFF.